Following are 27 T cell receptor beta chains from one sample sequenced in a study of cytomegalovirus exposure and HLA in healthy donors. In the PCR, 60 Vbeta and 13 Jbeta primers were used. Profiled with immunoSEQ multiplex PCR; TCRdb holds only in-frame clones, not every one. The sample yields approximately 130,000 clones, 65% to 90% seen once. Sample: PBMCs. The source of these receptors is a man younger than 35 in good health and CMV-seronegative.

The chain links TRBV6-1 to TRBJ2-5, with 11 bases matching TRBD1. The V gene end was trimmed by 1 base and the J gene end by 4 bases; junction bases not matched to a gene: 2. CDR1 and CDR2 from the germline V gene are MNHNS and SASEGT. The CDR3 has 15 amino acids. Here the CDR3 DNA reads TGTGCCAGCAGTGAAGGGACAGGGGGCGCAGAGACCCAGTACTTC. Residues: CASSEGTGGAETQYF.

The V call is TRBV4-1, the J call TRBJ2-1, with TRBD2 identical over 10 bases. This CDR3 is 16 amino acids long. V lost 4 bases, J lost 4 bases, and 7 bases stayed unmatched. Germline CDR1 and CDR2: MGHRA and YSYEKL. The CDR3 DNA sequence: TGCGCCAGCAGCCCTCTAGCGGGGGTGGATTACAATGAGCAGTTCTTC. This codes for CASSPLAGVDYNEQFF.

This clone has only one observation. CDR3 sequence: CASSLGGGDTGELFF. CDR3 in DNA: TGTGCCAGCAGCTTGGGAGGGGGCGACACCGGGGAGCTGTTTTTT. The genes are TRBV5-4 and TRBJ2-2, with 7 bases matching TRBD1. Germline values: CDR1 SGHNT, CDR2 YYREEE (reference sequence). This CDR3 comprises 15 residues. J lost 3 bases, V lost 0 bases, and 2 bases had no gene match.

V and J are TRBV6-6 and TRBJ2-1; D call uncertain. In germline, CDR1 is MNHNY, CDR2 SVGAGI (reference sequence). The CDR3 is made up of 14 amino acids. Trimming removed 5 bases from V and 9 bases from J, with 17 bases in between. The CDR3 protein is CASSPRVDSGEQFF. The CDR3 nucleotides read TGTGCCAGCAGTCCCCGGGTCGATTCTGGTGAGCAGTTCTTC.

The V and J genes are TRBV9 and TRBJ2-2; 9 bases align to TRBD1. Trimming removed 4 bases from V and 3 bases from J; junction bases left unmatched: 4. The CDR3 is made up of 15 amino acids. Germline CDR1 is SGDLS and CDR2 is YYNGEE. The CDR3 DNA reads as TGTGCCAGCAGCAAAACAGGGGGCTACACCGGGGAGCTGTTTTTT. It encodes CASSKTGGYTGELFF.

This chain's CDR3 is CASNLGRMNTEAFF. Written as DNA, the CDR3 is TGTGCCAGTAACCTGGGGAGGATGAACACTGAAGCTTTCTTT. The chain joins TRBV19 to TRBJ1-1; the D is unclear. The CDR3 covers 14 residues. The V gene lost 7 bases and the J gene lost 0 bases, with 12 bases spanning the gap. CDR1 is LNHDA, CDR2 SQIVND, per germline (reference sequence).

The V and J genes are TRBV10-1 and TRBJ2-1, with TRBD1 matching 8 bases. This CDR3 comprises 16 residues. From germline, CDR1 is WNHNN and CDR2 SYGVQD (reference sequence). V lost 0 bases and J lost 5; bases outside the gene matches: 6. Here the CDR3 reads CASSESATGADNEQFF. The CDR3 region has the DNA TGCGCCAGCAGTGAGTCGGCGACAGGGGCCGACAATGAGCAGTTCTTC.

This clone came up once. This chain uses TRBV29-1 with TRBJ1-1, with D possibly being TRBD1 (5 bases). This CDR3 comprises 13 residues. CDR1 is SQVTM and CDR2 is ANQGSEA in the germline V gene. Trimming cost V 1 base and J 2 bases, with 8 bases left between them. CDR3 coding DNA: TGCAGCGTTGAAGGACAGACCAACACTGAAGCTTTCTTT. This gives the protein CSVEGQTNTEAFF.

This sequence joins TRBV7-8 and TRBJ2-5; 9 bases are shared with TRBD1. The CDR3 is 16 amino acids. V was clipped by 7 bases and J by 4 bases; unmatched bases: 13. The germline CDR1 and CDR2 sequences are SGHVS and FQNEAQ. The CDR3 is CASTLSGQGHGETQYF. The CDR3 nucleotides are TGTGCCAGCACCCTTAGCGGACAGGGGCACGGAGAGACCCAGTACTTC.

The DNA for the CDR3 is TGTGCCAGCAGTCTGGACAGGGACTCCTACGAGCAGTACTTC. Amino acid sequence: CASSLDRDSYEQYF. The gene calls are TRBV6-5 and TRBJ2-7, with 8 bases fitting TRBD1. Trimming at V came to 5 bases and at J to 0 bases, leaving 3 bases not matched to a gene. Per germline, CDR1 MNHEY and CDR2 SVGAGI. The CDR3 is 14 residues long.

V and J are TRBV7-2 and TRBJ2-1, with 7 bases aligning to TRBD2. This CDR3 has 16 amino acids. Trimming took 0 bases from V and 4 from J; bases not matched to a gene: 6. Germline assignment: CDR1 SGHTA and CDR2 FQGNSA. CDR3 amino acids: CASSLAPGGLYNEQFF. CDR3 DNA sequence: TGTGCCAGCAGCTTAGCGCCGGGGGGACTTTACAATGAGCAGTTCTTC.

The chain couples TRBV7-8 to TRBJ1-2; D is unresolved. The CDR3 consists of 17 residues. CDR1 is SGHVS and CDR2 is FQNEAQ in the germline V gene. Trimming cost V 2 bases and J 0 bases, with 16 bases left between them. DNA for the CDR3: TGTGCCAGCAGCTTAAGATCGCGGGTTGCGGCTAACTATGGCTACACCTTC. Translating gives CASSLRSRVAANYGYTF. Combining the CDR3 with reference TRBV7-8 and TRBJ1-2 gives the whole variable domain GAGVSQSPRYKVAKRGQDVALRCDPISGHVSLFWYQQALGQGPEFLTYFQNEAQLDKSGLPSDRFFAERPEGSVSTLKIQRTQQEDSAVYLCASSLRSRVAANYGYTFGSGTRLTVV.

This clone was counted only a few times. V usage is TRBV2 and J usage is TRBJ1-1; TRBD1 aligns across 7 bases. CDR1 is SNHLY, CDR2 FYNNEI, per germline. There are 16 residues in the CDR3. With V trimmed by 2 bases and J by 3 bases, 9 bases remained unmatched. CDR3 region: CASSEPPGGRHTEAFF. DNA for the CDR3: TGTGCCAGCAGTGAACCGCCAGGGGGACGGCACACTGAAGCTTTCTTT.

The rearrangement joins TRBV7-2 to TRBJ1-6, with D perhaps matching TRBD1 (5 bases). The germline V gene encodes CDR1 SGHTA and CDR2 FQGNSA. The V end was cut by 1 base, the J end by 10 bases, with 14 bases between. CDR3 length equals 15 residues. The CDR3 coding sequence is TGTGCCAGCAGCTTAGAGGGTAGGGGTTGGTCACCCCTCCACTTT. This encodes CASSLEGRGWSPLHF.

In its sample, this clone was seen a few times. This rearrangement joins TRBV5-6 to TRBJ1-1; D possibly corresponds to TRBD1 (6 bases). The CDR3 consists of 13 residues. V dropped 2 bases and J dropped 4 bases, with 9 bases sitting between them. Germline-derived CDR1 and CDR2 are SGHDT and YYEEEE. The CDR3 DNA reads TGTGCCAGCAGCTTTCAGGGGACCACTGAAGCTTTCTTT. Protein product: CASSFQGTTEAFF.

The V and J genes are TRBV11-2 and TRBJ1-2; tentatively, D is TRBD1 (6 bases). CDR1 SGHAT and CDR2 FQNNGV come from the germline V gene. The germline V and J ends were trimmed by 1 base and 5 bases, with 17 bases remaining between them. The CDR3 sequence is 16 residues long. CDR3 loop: CASSLVLSQGLYGYTF. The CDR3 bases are TGTGCCAGCAGCTTAGTTTTAAGCCAGGGGCTTTATGGCTACACCTTC.

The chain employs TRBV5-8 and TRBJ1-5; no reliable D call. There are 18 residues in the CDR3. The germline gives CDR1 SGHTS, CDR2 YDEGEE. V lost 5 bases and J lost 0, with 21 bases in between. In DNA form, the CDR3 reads TGTGCCAGCAGTATCGGGCCCTATGAGGGATATAGCAATCAGCCCCAGCATTTT. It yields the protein CASSIGPYEGYSNQPQHF.

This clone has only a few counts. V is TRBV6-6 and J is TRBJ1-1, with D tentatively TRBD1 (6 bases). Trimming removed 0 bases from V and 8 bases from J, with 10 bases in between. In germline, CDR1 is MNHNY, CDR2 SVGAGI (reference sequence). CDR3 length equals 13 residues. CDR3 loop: CASSYSPGQEAFF. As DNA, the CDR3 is TGTGCCAGCAGTTACTCGCCAGGACAGGAAGCTTTCTTT.

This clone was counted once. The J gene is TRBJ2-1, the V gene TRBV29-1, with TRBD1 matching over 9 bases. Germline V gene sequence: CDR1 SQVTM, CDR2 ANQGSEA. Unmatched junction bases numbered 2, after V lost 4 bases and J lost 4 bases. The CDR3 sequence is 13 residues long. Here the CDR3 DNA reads TGCAGCGTTGCCGGGACAGGGTACAATGAGCAGTTCTTC. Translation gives CSVAGTGYNEQFF.

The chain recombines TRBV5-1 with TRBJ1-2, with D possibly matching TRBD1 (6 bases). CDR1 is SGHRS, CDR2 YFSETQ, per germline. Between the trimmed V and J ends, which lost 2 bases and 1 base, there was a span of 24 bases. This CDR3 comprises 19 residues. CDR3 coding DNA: TGCGCCAGCAGCTTTGATTCTTTCCCCGGGCAGGGGTATAACTATGGCTACACCTTC. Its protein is CASSFDSFPGQGYNYGYTF.

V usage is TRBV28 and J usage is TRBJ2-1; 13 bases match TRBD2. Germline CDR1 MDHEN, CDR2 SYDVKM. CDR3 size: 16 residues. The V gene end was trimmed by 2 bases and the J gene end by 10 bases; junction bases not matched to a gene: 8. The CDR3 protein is CASSLIGTSGVREQFF. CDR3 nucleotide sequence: TGTGCCAGCAGTTTAATCGGGACTAGCGGGGTCCGGGAGCAGTTCTTC. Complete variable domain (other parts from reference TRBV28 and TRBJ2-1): DVKVTQSSRYLVKRTGEKVFLECVQDMDHENMFWYRQDPGLGLRLIYFSYDVKMKEKGDIPEGYSVSREKKERFSLILESASTNQTSMYLCASSLIGTSGVREQFFGPGTRLTVL.

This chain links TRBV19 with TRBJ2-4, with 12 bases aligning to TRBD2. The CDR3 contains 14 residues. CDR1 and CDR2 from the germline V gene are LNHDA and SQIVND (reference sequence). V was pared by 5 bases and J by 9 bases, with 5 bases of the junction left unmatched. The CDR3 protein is CASSATSGGGIQYF. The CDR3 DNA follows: TGTGCCAGTAGTGCGACTAGCGGGGGAGGCATTCAGTACTTC. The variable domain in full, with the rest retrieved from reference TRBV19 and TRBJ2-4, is DGGITQSPKYLFRKEGQNVTLSCEQNLNHDAMYWYRQDPGQGLRLIYYSQIVNDFQKGDIAEGYSVSREKKESFPLTVTSAQKNPTAFYLCASSATSGGGIQYFGAGTRLSVL.

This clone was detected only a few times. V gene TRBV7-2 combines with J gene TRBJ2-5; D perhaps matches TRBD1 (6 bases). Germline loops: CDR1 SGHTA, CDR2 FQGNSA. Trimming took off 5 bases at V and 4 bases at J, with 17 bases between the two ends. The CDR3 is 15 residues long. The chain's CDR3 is CASSPRTAWGETQYF. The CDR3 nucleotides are TGTGCCAGCAGCCCCCGGACAGCATGGGGAGAGACCCAGTACTTC.

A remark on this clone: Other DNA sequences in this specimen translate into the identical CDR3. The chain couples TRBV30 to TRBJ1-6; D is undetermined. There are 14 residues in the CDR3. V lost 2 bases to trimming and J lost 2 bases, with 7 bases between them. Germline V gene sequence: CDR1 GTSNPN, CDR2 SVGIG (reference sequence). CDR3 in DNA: TGTGCCTGGAGTCCCCCAGCCTATAATTCACCCCTCCACTTT. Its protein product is CAWSPPAYNSPLHF.

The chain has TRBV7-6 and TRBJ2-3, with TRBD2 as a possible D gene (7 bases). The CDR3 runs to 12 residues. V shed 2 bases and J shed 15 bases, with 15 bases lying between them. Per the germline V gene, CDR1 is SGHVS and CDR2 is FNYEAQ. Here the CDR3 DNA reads TGTGCCAGCAGCTTATTCCGGGGGGCTGACTATTTT. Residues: CASSLFRGADYF.

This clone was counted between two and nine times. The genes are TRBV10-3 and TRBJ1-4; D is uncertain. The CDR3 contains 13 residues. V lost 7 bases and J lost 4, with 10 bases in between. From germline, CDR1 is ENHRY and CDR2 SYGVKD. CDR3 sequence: CAIMIRGNEKLFF. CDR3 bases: TGTGCCATCATGATCCGGGGTAATGAAAAACTGTTTTTT.

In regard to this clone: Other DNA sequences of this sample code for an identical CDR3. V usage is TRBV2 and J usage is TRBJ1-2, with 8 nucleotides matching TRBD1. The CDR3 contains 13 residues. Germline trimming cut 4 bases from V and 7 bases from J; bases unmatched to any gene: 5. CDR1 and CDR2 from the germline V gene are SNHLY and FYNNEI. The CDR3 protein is CASSVGQGGGYTF. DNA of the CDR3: TGTGCCAGCAGTGTCGGACAGGGTGGTGGCTACACCTTC.